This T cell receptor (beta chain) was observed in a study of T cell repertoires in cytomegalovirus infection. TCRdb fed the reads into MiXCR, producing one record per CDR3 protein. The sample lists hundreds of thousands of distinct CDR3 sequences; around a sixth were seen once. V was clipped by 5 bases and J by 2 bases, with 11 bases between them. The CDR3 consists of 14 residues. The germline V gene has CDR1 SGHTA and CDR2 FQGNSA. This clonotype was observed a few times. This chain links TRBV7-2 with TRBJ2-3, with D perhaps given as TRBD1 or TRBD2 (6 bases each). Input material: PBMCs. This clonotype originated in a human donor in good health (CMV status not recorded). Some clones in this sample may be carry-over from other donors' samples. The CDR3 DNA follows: TGTGCCAGCAGCACCTGGGGGGCCACAGATACGCAGTATTTT. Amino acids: CASSTWGATDTQYF.